This T cell receptor beta chain was sequenced for a study of Graves' ophthalmopathy and Graves' hyperthyroidism. Study conclusions and caveats: It was with 70.59% sensitivity and around 72% specificity that the model predicted ophthalmopathy progression. Blood also harbored most expanded thyroid clonotypes above 0.001 frequency. Sensitivity reached approximately 88% and specificity about 81% for a 13-signature model separating ophthalmopathy from stable hyperthyroidism.

Diagnosis relied on clinical symptoms, serum thyroxine, TRAb, thyroid ultrasound and orbital computed tomography. This clonotype appeared many times. Antigen unknown. Transcripts of RNA were the source for amplifying TCR beta CDR3 regions. RT-PCR with HTBI primers came first, then second-round multiplex PCR. TCRdb passed the multiplex PCR reads through MiXCR, listing each CDR3 protein once. This sample has 200,000 to 250,000 distinct CDR3 sequences; roughly 21% occur once, and the top ten carry roughly 44%. Germline V gene lookup returns CDR1 MNHEY and CDR2 SMNVEV (reference sequence). The CDR3 runs 15 residues. V shed 8 bases and J shed 1 base, with 14 bases lying between them.

What was sequenced was peripheral blood. The receptor was derived from a woman aged 45-65 years with Graves' ophthalmopathy. The chain has TRBV27 and TRBJ2-2; tentatively, D is TRBD1 or TRBD2 (6 bases each). DNA of the CDR3: TGTGCCAGCTGGGGGGCGGACAGGAACACCGGGGAGCTGTTTTTT. This gives the protein CASWGADRNTGELFF.